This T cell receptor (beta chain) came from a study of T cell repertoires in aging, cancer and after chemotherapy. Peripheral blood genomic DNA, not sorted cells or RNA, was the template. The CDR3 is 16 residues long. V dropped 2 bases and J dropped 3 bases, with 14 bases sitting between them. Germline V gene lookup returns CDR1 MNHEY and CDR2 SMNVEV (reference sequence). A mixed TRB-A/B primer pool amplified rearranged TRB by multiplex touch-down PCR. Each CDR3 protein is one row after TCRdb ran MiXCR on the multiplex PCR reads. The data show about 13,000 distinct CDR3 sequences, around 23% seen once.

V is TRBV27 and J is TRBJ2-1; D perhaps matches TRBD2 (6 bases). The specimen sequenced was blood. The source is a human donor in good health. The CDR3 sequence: CASSLVRLANYNEQFF. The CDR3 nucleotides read TGTGCCAGCAGTTTAGTGAGGCTAGCGAACTACAATGAGCAGTTCTTC.